The clone carrying this T cell receptor (beta chain) has just a few counts. Its target is not known. Germline loops: CDR1 LNHNV, CDR2 YYDKDF (reference sequence). This CDR3 region has 17 residues. The V gene end was trimmed by 0 bases and the J gene end by 2 bases; junction bases not matched to a gene: 8. Generation of bulk TCR libraries relied on previously described methods and listed TCR primers. TCRdb analysed the PCR reads with MiXCR anew, one entry per CDR3 protein. The repertoire holds 70,000 to 95,000 distinct CDR3 sequences, with around 20% as singletons. The sample is drawn from a study of molecular identifiers for immune sequencing clone quantification. Study outcomes and limitations: Sizes of clones that are highly expanded could be underestimated (if identical TCR molecules share a barcode). Clones above 20 RNA copies held over 98% of effector molecules, under 1% in naive cells.

This sequence joins TRBV15 and TRBJ2-3; 7 bases are a match to TRBD2. The sequence derives from a human donor in good health. Some libraries in this study had Jurkat cell RNA spiked in. Input material: naive CD8+ T cells from blood, with Jurkat cell RNA spiked in. Noted subset: FACS-sorted CD8+CD4-CCR7+CD45RA+ naive T cells. The CDR3 DNA reads TGTGCCACCAGCAGAGAGGCGAACGGGGGGTCCACAGATACGCAGTATTTT. Amino acid sequence: CATSREANGGSTDTQYF.